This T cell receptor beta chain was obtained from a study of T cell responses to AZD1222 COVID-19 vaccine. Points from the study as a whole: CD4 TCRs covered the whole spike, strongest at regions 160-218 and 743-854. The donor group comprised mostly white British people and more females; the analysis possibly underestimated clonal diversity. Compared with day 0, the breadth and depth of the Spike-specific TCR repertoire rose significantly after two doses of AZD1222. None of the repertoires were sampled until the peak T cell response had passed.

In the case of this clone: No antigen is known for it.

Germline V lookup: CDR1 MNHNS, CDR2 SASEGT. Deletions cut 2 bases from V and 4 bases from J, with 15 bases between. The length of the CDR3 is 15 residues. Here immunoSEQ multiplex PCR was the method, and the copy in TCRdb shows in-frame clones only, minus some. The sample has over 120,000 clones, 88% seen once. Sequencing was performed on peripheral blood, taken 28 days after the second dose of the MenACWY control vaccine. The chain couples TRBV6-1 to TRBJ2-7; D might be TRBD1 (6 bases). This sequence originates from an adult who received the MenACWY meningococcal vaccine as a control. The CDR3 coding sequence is TGTGCCAGCAGTGAAAGGTCAGGGGTAACTTACGAGCAGTACTTC. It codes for CASSERSGVTYEQYF.